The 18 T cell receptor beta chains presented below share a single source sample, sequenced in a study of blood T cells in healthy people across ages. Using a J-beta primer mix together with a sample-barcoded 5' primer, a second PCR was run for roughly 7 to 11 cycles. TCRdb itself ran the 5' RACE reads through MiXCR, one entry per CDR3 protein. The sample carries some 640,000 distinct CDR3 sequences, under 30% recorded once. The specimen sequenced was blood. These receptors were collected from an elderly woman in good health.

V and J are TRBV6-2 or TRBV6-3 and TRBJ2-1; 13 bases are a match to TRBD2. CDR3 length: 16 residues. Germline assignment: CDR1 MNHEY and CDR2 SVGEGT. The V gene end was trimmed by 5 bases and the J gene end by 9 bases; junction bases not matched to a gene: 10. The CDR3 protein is CASSTRLAGGWREQFF. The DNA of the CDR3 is TGTGCCAGCAGTACGCGACTAGCGGGGGGATGGCGTGAGCAGTTCTTC.

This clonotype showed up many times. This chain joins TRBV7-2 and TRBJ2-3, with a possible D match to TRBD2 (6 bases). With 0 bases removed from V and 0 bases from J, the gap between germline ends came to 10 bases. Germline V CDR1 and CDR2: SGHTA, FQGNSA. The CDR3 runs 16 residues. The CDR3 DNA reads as TGTGCCAGCAGCTTAGCTAGCGGTTCTAGCACAGATACGCAGTATTTT. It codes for CASSLASGSSTDTQYF. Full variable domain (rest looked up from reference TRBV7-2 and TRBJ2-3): GAGVSQSPSNKVTEKGKDVELRCDPISGHTALYWYRQSLGQGLEFLIYFQGNSAPDKSGLPSDRFSAERTGGSVSTLTIQRTQQEDSAVYLCASSLASGSSTDTQYFGPGTRLTVL.

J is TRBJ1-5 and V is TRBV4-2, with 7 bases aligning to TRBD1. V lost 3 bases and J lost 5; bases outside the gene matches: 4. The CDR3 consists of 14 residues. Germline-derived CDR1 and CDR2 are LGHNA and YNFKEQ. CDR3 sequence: CASSHPGGDQPQHF. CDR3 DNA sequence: TGTGCCAGCAGCCACCCAGGGGGGGATCAGCCCCAGCATTTT.

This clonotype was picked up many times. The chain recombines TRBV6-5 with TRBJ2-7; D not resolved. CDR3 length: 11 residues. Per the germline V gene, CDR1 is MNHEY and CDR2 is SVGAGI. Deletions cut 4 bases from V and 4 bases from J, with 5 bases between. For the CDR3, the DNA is TGTGCCAGCAGTTCCCAATACGAGCAGTACTTC. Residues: CASSSQYEQYF.

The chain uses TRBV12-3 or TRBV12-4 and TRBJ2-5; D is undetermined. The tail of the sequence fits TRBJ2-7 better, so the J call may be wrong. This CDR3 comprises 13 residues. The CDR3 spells CASSLFLGTEQYF. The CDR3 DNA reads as TGTGCCAGCAGTTTATTCTTGGGTACCGAGCAGTACTTC.

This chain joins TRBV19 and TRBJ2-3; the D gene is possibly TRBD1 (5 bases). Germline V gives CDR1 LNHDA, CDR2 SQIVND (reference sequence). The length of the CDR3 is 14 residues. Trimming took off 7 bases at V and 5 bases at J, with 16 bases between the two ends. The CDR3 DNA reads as TGTGCCAGTACCCTTTCAGGGTTTGGAGATACGCAGTATTTT. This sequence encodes CASTLSGFGDTQYF.

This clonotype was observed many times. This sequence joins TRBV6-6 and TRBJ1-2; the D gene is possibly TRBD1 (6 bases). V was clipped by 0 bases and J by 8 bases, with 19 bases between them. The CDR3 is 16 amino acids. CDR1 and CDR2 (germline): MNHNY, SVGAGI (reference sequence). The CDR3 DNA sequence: TGTGCCAGCAGTTACTCGAGGGGGGCGCTGGTTGAGGGCTACACCTTC. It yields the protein CASSYSRGALVEGYTF.

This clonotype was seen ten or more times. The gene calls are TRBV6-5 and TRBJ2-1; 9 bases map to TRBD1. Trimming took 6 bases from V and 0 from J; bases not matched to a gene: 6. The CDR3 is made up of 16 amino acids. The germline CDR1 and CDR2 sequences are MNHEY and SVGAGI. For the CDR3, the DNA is TGTGCCAGCAGCCGTGGGACAGGGAGCTCCTACAATGAGCAGTTCTTC. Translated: CASSRGTGSSYNEQFF.

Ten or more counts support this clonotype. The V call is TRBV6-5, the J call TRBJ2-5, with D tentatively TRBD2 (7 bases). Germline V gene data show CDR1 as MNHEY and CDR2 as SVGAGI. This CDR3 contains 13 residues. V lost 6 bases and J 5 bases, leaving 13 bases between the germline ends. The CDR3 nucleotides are TGTGCCAGCAGACAACCGGGGGGCGAGACCCAGTACTTC. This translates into CASRQPGGETQYF.

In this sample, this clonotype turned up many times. DNA for the CDR3: TGCGCCAGCAGCGCCTCCGGGACAGGGGGTTTAGAAAAACTGTTTTTT. Translation: CASSASGTGGLEKLFF. This chain uses TRBV5-1 with TRBJ1-4; 11 nucleotides match TRBD1. The CDR3 is 16 residues long. Germline V gives CDR1 SGHRS, CDR2 YFSETQ. V lost 4 bases and J lost 8; bases outside the gene matches: 10.

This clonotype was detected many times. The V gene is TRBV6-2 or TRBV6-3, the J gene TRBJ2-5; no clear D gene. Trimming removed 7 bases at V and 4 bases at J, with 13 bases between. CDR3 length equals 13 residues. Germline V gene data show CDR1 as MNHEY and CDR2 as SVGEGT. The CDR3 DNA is TGTGCCAGCACCCTCTGGCCGAGAGAGACCCAGTACTTC. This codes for CASTLWPRETQYF.

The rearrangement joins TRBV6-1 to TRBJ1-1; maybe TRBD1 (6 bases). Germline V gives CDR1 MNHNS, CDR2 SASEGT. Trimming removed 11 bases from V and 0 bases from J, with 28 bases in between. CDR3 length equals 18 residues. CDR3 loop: CAGGRRHPSLPVNTEAFF. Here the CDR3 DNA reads TGTGCCGGGGGCCGGCGACACCCCTCCCTCCCTGTGAACACTGAAGCTTTCTTT.

In nucleotides, the CDR3 is TGCGCCAGCAGCTTGGGACTACATCAGAGCAATGAGCAGTTCTTC. Its translation: CASSLGLHQSNEQFF. This chain uses TRBV5-1 with TRBJ2-1, with D perhaps matching TRBD2 (5 bases). Trimming took off 0 bases at V and 6 bases at J, with 13 bases between the two ends. Germline CDR1 is SGHRS and CDR2 is YFSETQ. This CDR3 spans 15 amino acids.

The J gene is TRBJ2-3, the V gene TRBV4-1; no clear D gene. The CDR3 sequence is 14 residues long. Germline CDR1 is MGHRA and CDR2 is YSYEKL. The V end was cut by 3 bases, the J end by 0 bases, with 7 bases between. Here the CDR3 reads CASSHKTSTDTQYF. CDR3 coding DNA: TGCGCCAGCAGCCACAAAACTAGCACAGATACGCAGTATTTT.

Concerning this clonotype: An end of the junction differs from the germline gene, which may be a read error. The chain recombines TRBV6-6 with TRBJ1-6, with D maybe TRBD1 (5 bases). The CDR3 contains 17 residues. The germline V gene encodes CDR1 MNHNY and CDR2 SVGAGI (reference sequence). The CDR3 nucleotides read TGTGCCAGCAGACCCGGGGCTGGGGGGTCCTATAGTTCACCCCTCCACTTT. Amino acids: CASRPGAGGSYSSPLHF.

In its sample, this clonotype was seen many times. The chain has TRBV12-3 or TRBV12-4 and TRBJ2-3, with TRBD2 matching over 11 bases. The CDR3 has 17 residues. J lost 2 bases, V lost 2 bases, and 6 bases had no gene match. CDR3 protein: CASSLRLAGRSTDTQYF. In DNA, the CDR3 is TGTGCCAGCAGTTTAAGACTAGCGGGGAGATCCACAGATACGCAGTATTTT.

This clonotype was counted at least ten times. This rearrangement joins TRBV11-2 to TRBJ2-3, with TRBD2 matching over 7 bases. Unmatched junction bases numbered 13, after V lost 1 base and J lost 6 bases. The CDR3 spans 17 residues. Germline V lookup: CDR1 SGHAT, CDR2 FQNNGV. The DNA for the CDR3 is TGTGCCAGCAGCTTAGTACGTCTCTCGGGGGGTACGGATACGCAGTATTTT. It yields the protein CASSLVRLSGGTDTQYF.

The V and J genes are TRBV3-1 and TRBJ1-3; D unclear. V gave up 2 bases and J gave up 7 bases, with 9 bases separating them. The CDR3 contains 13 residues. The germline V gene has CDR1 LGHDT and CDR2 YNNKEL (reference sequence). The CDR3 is CASSQHTGNTIYF. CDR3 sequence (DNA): TGTGCCAGCAGCCAACACACGGGGAACACCATATATTTT.